One sample yielded the 32 T cell receptor beta chains listed below, sequenced in a study of metastatic and nonmetastatic thyroid tumors. Via MiXCR, TCRdb re-called the PCR reads. Here the sample spans roughly 34,000 clones, about 30% being singletons. Nobody among the patients had been given any treatment before thyroid surgery. Sequenced sample: tumor tissue. All receptors come from a female donor with papillary thyroid cancer or a benign thyroid nodule (not recorded which). Some clones in this sample may be carry-over from other donors' samples.

V and J are TRBV12-3 or TRBV12-4 and TRBJ1-2; no clear D gene. The CDR3 length is 16 residues. V lost 3 bases, J lost 0 bases, and 14 bases lay in between. For the CDR3, the DNA is TGTGCCAGCAGTTTCCGGGGTCGAAAAGCTAACTATGGCTACACCTTC. It is translated as CASSFRGRKANYGYTF.

This clone has a handful of counts. This chain uses TRBV2 with TRBJ2-7, with D hard to call. CDR3 length: 12 residues. CDR1 is SNHLY, CDR2 FYNNEI, per germline. Deletions cut 11 bases from V and 0 bases from J, with 11 bases between. The CDR3 DNA follows: TGTGCCGCTGGGGTTAGCTCCTACGAGCAGTACTTC. It encodes CAAGVSSYEQYF.

This rearrangement joins TRBV30 to TRBJ2-5, with TRBD2 as a possible D gene (6 bases). The germline gives CDR1 GTSNPN, CDR2 SVGIG (reference sequence). This CDR3 region has 13 residues. The V end was cut by 3 bases, the J end by 1 base, with 9 bases between. The CDR3 reads CAWSGSLQETQYF. The DNA for the CDR3 is TGTGCCTGGAGCGGGAGCCTCCAAGAGACCCAGTACTTC.

This clone was seen once. The chain employs TRBV11-3 and TRBJ1-1; no clear D. The germline V gene has CDR1 SGHNT and CDR2 YENEEA. The CDR3 is 13 amino acids. With 6 bases removed from V and 4 bases from J, the gap between germline ends came to 12 bases. CDR3 loop: CASSHGRATEAFF. The CDR3 DNA is TGTGCCAGCAGTCACGGTAGGGCCACTGAAGCTTTCTTT.

This clone is labeled medium-sized (0.01 to 0.1%). The V and J genes are TRBV7-8 and TRBJ2-5; tentative D call: TRBD2 (5 bases). V lost 1 base, J lost 5 bases, and 14 bases lay in between. CDR1 SGHVS and CDR2 FQNEAQ come from the germline V gene. The CDR3 runs to 15 residues. The CDR3 protein is CASSLEVVQRETQYF. CDR3 sequence (DNA): TGTGCCAGCAGCTTAGAGGTGGTCCAGCGGGAGACCCAGTACTTC.

The chain uses TRBV5-1 and TRBJ2-1, with D possibly TRBD1 on 5 matching bases. Trimming removed 0 bases from V and 0 bases from J, with 10 bases in between. Germline V gene sequence: CDR1 SGHRS, CDR2 YFSETQ. The CDR3 runs 16 residues. CDR3 nucleotide sequence: TGCGCCAGCAGCTTGGACAGGACGACCTCCTACAATGAGCAGTTCTTC. Translated: CASSLDRTTSYNEQFF.

The genes are TRBV11-2 and TRBJ1-2; tentative D call: TRBD1 (5 bases). The V end lost 5 bases, the J end lost 0 bases, and 16 bases lay between the germline ends. The CDR3 is made up of 16 amino acids. Germline CDR1 reads SGHAT; CDR2 reads FQNNGV. CDR3 DNA sequence: TGTGCCAGCAGCCCAGGGACGGGGGGGTCTAACTATGGCTACACCTTC. This translates into CASSPGTGGSNYGYTF.

The chain employs TRBV18 and TRBJ2-1; 9 nucleotides agree with TRBD2. The V gene's germline CDR1 is KGHSH and CDR2 LQKENI. V was pared by 0 bases and J by 6 bases, with 6 bases of the junction left unmatched. CDR3 length: 16 residues. CDR3 coding DNA: TGTGCCAGCTCACCACCAAGTGCGGGAGGGGGCAATGAGCAGTTCTTC. Translated: CASSPPSAGGGNEQFF.

The sample holds a few counts of this clone. The chain recombines TRBV5-1 with TRBJ2-7; D could derive from TRBD1 or TRBD2 (5 bases each). The CDR3 has 15 residues. Germline V gives CDR1 SGHRS, CDR2 YFSETQ. Trimming removed 1 base from V and 4 bases from J, with 15 bases in between. The CDR3 sequence is CASSLSSPGLYEQYF. The CDR3 DNA reads TGCGCCAGCAGCTTGAGTAGCCCGGGGCTTTACGAGCAGTACTTC.

The rearrangement joins TRBV10-3 to TRBJ2-5; D unclear. This CDR3 has 13 amino acids. Per germline, CDR1 ENHRY and CDR2 SYGVKD. V lost 6 bases, J lost 1 base, and 9 bases lay in between. The CDR3 protein is CAIRDGSQETQYF. The DNA for the CDR3 is TGTGCCATCAGGGACGGTTCCCAAGAGACCCAGTACTTC.

The chain combines TRBV5-1 with TRBJ2-1; 12 bases agree with TRBD1. CDR1 and CDR2 from the germline V gene are SGHRS and YFSETQ. V trimming: 5 bases; J trimming: 8 bases; junction bases outside the gene matches: 11. The CDR3 contains 16 residues. The CDR3 loop is CASSPTIGTGGHEQFF. The CDR3 nucleotides are TGCGCCAGCAGTCCTACAATCGGGACAGGGGGCCATGAGCAGTTCTTC.

V and J are TRBV27 and TRBJ2-7, with a possible D match to TRBD2 (6 bases). Germline loops: CDR1 MNHEY, CDR2 SMNVEV (reference sequence). The V and J ends lost 5 bases and 2 bases respectively, with 13 bases between them. This CDR3 has 14 amino acids. The CDR3 sequence is CASSPGVRPYEQYF. DNA for the CDR3: TGTGCCAGCAGTCCGGGGGTGCGGCCCTACGAGCAGTACTTC.

The chain recombines TRBV15 with TRBJ2-1, with 7 bases fitting TRBD1. Germline V gives CDR1 LNHNV, CDR2 YYDKDF (reference sequence). This CDR3 is built from 15 residues. Trimming at V came to 5 bases and at J to 3 bases, leaving 7 bases not matched to a gene. The CDR3 nucleotides are TGTGCCACCAGCCGTGACAGGGAGTTCTACAATGAGCAGTTCTTC. Translation gives CATSRDREFYNEQFF.

V and J are TRBV6-1 and TRBJ2-2; no reliable D call. Germline loops: CDR1 MNHNS, CDR2 SASEGT. This CDR3 has 14 residues. V dropped 7 bases and J dropped 0 bases, with 9 bases sitting between them. CDR3 DNA sequence: TGTGCCAGCAAGAGACTTTCGAACACCGGGGAGCTGTTTTTT. Translating it yields CASKRLSNTGELFF.

The rearrangement links TRBV29-1 to TRBJ1-1, with 7 bases lining up with TRBD1. Germline V CDR1 and CDR2: SQVTM, ANQGSEA. J gave up 5 bases and V 6 bases, and 12 bases lay outside the gene matches. This CDR3 is 14 amino acids long. CDR3 loop: CSVLERTGGTEAFF. CDR3 coding DNA: TGCAGCGTATTAGAGAGGACAGGAGGGACTGAAGCTTTCTTT.

In its sample, this clone was seen a few times. The junction shows a germline mismatch at one end, possibly a read error. J is TRBJ2-1 and V is TRBV2, with 8 bases matching TRBD2. This CDR3 spans 15 amino acids. Germline V gene sequence: CDR1 SNHLY, CDR2 FYNNEI. This CDR3 is CAGSESGSSVDEQFF. CDR3 bases: TGTGCCGGCAGTGAAAGCGGGAGCTCGGTGGATGAGCAGTTCTTC.

This chain uses TRBV6-1 with TRBJ1-6; no firm D call. This CDR3 contains 15 residues. V shed 0 bases and J shed 10 bases, with 13 bases lying between them. Germline-derived CDR1 and CDR2 are MNHNS and SASEGT. The CDR3 loop reads CASSEAAGFRSPLHF. As DNA, the CDR3 is TGTGCCAGCAGTGAAGCGGCCGGGTTTCGATCACCCCTCCACTTT.

This sequence joins TRBV3-1 and TRBJ2-7; D uncertain. V lost 0 bases and J lost 0, with 0 bases in between. The CDR3 is 12 amino acids. CDR1 is LGHDT, CDR2 YNNKEL, per germline (reference sequence). The CDR3 sequence: CASSQDSYEQYF. CDR3 sequence (DNA): TGTGCCAGCAGCCAAGACTCCTACGAGCAGTACTTC.

In nucleotides, the CDR3 is TGTGCCAGCTCACCGCTTAGTGCGGAGACCCAGTACTTC. The encoded protein is CASSPLSAETQYF. V usage is TRBV18 and J usage is TRBJ2-5; no reliable D call. This CDR3 has 13 residues. Trimming removed 3 bases at V and 5 bases at J, with 10 bases between. Germline assignment: CDR1 KGHSH and CDR2 LQKENI.

The chain links TRBV28 to TRBJ2-7, with unresolved D. The CDR3 has 14 residues. Between the trimmed V and J ends, which lost 1 base and 3 bases, there was a span of 10 bases. The V gene's germline CDR1 is MDHEN and CDR2 SYDVKM. The CDR3 loop reads CASSLSSQIYEQYF. The DNA of the CDR3 is TGTGCCAGCAGTTTATCCTCACAGATCTACGAGCAGTACTTC.

This chain links TRBV6-1 with TRBJ2-1; possibly TRBD1 for D (6 bases). Between the trimmed V and J ends, which lost 6 bases and 4 bases, there was a span of 16 bases. The CDR3 spans 15 residues. Germline CDR1 is MNHNS and CDR2 is SASEGT. The CDR3 coding sequence is TGTGCCAGCAGGGTACAGGGTGTGTTGTACAATGAGCAGTTCTTC. It translates to CASRVQGVLYNEQFF.

This clone appeared many times. Other DNA sequences in the same sample also yield this CDR3. The chain combines TRBV29-1 with TRBJ1-1; D is unclear. With 2 bases removed from V and 4 bases from J, the gap between germline ends came to 5 bases. Germline CDR1 is SQVTM and CDR2 is ANQGSEA. The CDR3 contains 11 residues. The CDR3 DNA is TGCAGCGTTGAACAGGTCACTGAAGCTTTCTTT. Translated, it gives CSVEQVTEAFF.

The chain joins TRBV5-1 to TRBJ2-2; 9 bases agree with TRBD1. Germline assignment: CDR1 SGHRS and CDR2 YFSETQ. V trimming: 4 bases; J trimming: 6 bases; junction bases outside the gene matches: 7. The CDR3 runs to 15 residues. The CDR3 loop reads CASSPGQGYAGELFF. The CDR3 nucleotides read TGCGCCAGCAGCCCCGGACAGGGGTACGCCGGGGAGCTGTTTTTT.

The CDR3 DNA is TGCAGTGCTTTACAGGGGCTAAATGGAAACACCATATATTTT. Its protein is CSALQGLNGNTIYF. J is TRBJ1-3 and V is TRBV20-1; 7 bases align to TRBD1. In germline, CDR1 is DFQATT, CDR2 SNEGSKA (reference sequence). J was trimmed by 3 bases and V by 5 bases; bases with no gene match: 7. This CDR3 is 14 amino acids long.

This clone was observed at least ten times. A much bigger clone sits one base away, suggesting this may be a read error. The chain joins TRBV25-1 to TRBJ1-4; D call uncertain. The CDR3 sequence is 15 residues long. Germline V gives CDR1 MGHDK, CDR2 SYGVNS. Trimming shortened V by 4 bases and J by 8 bases, and 17 bases separated the two germline ends. The CDR3 DNA reads TGTGCCAGCAGTGGACTAACGAGCACTGAAGAAAAACTGTTTTTT. Protein: CASSGLTSTEEKLFF.

This clone was seen a handful of times. The DNA of the CDR3 is TGTGCCAGCCGCCGACGGGGGATGGATAGCAATGAGCAGTTCTTC. This gives the protein CASRRRGMDSNEQFF. The chain links TRBV6-1 to TRBJ2-1; the D gene is possibly TRBD2 (6 bases). The CDR3 extends over 15 amino acids. Germline values: CDR1 MNHNS, CDR2 SASEGT. Trimming took 8 bases from V and 6 from J, leaving 20 bases between them.

This clone occurred many times. This CDR3 reads CASSPRTLSSYEQYF. The CDR3 DNA is TGTGCCAGCAGTCCAAGGACCCTGAGCTCCTACGAGCAGTACTTC. The chain has TRBV6-1 and TRBJ2-7; D is uncertain. CDR3 size: 15 residues. The V end lost 5 bases, the J end lost 0 bases, and 14 bases lay between the germline ends. Germline CDR1 reads MNHNS; CDR2 reads SASEGT.

The CDR3 loop is CASIPRGDTYEQYF. The CDR3 DNA follows: TGTGCCAGCATCCCTCGGGGGGACACCTACGAGCAGTACTTC. The genes are TRBV28 and TRBJ2-7; D may be TRBD2 (7 bases). This CDR3 contains 14 residues. Trimming removed 7 bases from V and 2 bases from J, with 15 bases in between. Germline values: CDR1 MDHEN, CDR2 SYDVKM.

V is TRBV10-1 and J is TRBJ1-2; 9 nucleotides agree with TRBD1. V was pared by 2 bases and J by 4 bases, with 5 bases of the junction left unmatched. The CDR3 totals 15 residues. Germline-derived CDR1 and CDR2 are WNHNN and SYGVQD (reference sequence). The CDR3 region has the DNA TGCGCCAGCAGTGAGGTGGGACAGGGTGGCTATGGCTACACCTTC. Translation gives CASSEVGQGGYGYTF.

Only a few counts were recorded for this clone. The rearrangement links TRBV6-1 to TRBJ2-3; D call uncertain. The V and J ends lost 4 bases and 1 base respectively, with 12 bases between them. This CDR3 has 15 residues. The germline V gene encodes CDR1 MNHNS and CDR2 SASEGT. The CDR3 nucleotides are TGTGCCAGCAGTGGAATTCCTGAGGGCACAGATACGCAGTATTTT. This gives the protein CASSGIPEGTDTQYF.

The chain employs TRBV11-3 and TRBJ1-3; no clear D. The germline CDR1 and CDR2 sequences are SGHNT and YENEEA. This CDR3 spans 14 amino acids. Trimming left V 5 bases short and J 1 base short, with 9 bases between. The DNA of the CDR3 is TGTGCCAGCAGCCCCTTCTTTTCTGGAAACACCATATATTTT. This codes for CASSPFFSGNTIYF.

This clone was counted a few times. This chain connects TRBV28 to TRBJ1-1; D is ambiguous. V was trimmed by 3 bases and J by 3 bases, leaving 2 bases between them. Germline CDR1 MDHEN, CDR2 SYDVKM. This CDR3 region has 11 residues. Written as DNA, the CDR3 is TGTGCCAGCAGTTTCTACACTGAAGCTTTCTTT. Translation: CASSFYTEAFF.